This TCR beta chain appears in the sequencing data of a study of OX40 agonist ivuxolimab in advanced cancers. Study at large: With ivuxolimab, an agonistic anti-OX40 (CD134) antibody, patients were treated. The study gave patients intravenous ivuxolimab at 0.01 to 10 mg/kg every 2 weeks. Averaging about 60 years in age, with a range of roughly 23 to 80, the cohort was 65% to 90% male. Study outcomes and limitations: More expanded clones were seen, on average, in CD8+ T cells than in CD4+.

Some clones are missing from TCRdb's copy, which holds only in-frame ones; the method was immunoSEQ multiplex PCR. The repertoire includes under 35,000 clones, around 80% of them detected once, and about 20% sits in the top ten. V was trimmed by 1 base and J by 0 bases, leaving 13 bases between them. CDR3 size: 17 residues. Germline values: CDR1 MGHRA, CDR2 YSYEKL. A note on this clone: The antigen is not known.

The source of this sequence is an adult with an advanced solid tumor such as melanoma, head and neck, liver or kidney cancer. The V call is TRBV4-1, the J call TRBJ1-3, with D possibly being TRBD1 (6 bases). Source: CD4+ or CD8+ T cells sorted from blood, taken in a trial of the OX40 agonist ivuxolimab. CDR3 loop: CASSQVLGGTSGNTIYF. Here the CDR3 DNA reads TGCGCCAGCAGCCAAGTTTTAGGGGGAACCTCTGGAAACACCATATATTTT.